A single sample is the source of the 22 T cell receptor beta chains below, sequenced in a study of T cells in localized non-small cell lung cancer. Using immunoSEQ multiplex PCR, the repertoire was profiled, and TCRdb retains in-frame clones only, with some absent. Of tens of thousands of clones listed, over 75% are singletons. The sample here was peripheral blood, taken before any cancer treatment. Every receptor here comes from a male donor older than 55 with stage III squamous cell lung carcinoma.

This clone was seen once. The chain employs TRBV5-4 and TRBJ1-5; D possibly corresponds to TRBD1 (5 bases). Germline CDR1 is SGHNT and CDR2 is YYREEE (reference sequence). There are 17 residues in the CDR3. Trimming left V 0 bases short and J 2 bases short, with 15 bases between. The CDR3 loop reads CASSLGGPSGGNQPQHF. For the CDR3, the DNA is TGTGCCAGCAGCTTGGGGGGCCCGTCTGGGGGCAATCAGCCCCAGCATTTT.

The chain carries TRBV13 and TRBJ1-1, with TRBD1 identical over 11 bases. Germline CDR1 PRHDT, CDR2 FYEKMQ (reference sequence). Trimming cost V 6 bases and J 1 base; bases outside gene matches: 7. This CDR3 region has 16 residues. The CDR3 loop reads CASRYGTGGRNTEAFF. CDR3 bases: TGTGCCAGCAGATACGGGACAGGGGGGAGGAACACTGAAGCTTTCTTT.

The chain is built from TRBV18 and TRBJ1-2; D gene ambiguous. Germline CDR1 and CDR2: KGHSH and LQKENI. The V end was cut by 3 bases, the J end by 4 bases, with 18 bases between. This CDR3 contains 16 residues. As DNA, the CDR3 is TGTGCCAGCTCACCCCTTCTCCTCACAGACGCCTATGGCTACACCTTC. Its translation is CASSPLLLTDAYGYTF. Complete variable domain (other parts from reference TRBV18 and TRBJ1-2): NAGVMQNPRHLVRRRGQEARLRCSPMKGHSHVYWYRQLPEEGLKFMVYLQKENIIDESGMPKERFSAEFPKEGPSILRIQQVVRGDSAAYFCASSPLLLTDAYGYTFGSGTRLTVV.

The rearrangement joins TRBV7-9 to TRBJ2-1, with D possibly matching TRBD1 (5 bases). Germline values: CDR1 SEHNR, CDR2 FQNEAQ (reference sequence). Deletions cut 6 bases from V and 5 bases from J, with 14 bases between. The CDR3 totals 14 residues. This CDR3 reads CASRVEQTDNEQFF. Here the CDR3 DNA reads TGTGCCAGCAGGGTGGAACAGACAGACAATGAGCAGTTCTTC.

This clone has only one observation. This rearrangement joins TRBV13 to TRBJ1-1; 7 bases line up with TRBD1. CDR3 length equals 15 residues. Looked up from germline, CDR1 is PRHDT and CDR2 is FYEKMQ (reference sequence). The J segment lost 1 base and the V segment lost 5 bases, leaving 7 bases of the junction unmatched. The CDR3: CASSQGDSSNTEAFF. CDR3 coding DNA: TGTGCCAGCAGCCAGGGGGACAGTTCGAACACTGAAGCTTTCTTT. The entire variable domain, with the rest obtained from reference TRBV13 and TRBJ1-1, is as follows: AAGVIQSPRHLIKEKRETATLKCYPIPRHDTVYWYQQGPGQDPQFLISFYEKMQSDKGSIPDRFSAQQFSDYHSELNMSSLELGDSALYFCASSQGDSSNTEAFFGQGTRLTVV.

The V gene is TRBV5-6, the J gene TRBJ1-2; TRBD1 aligns across 8 bases. Per the germline V gene, CDR1 is SGHDT and CDR2 is YYEEEE. CDR3 size: 14 residues. J gave up 3 bases and V 4 bases, and 5 bases lay outside the gene matches. CDR3 loop: CASSRMDRDYGYTF. DNA of the CDR3: TGTGCCAGCAGCCGAATGGACAGGGACTATGGCTACACCTTC.

The chain carries TRBV29-1 and TRBJ2-1; no reliable D call. This CDR3 spans 13 amino acids. Germline loops: CDR1 SQVTM, CDR2 ANQGSEA. Trimming removed 1 base at V and 5 bases at J, with 9 bases between. The CDR3 bases are TGCAGCGTTGAAGTAAGTCTCGACAATGAGCAGTTCTTC. Its protein product is CSVEVSLDNEQFF.

V gene TRBV19 combines with J gene TRBJ1-6; D is undetermined. From germline, CDR1 is LNHDA and CDR2 SQIVND (reference sequence). The V and J ends lost 6 bases and 2 bases respectively, with 5 bases between them. The CDR3 runs 13 residues. The CDR3 loop is CASSQAYNSPLHF. The CDR3 region has the DNA TGTGCCAGTAGCCAGGCCTATAATTCACCCCTCCACTTT.

For the CDR3, the DNA is TGTGCCAGCAGCTTGCCACCGGGAGGCACCGGGGAGCTGTTTTTT. Protein product: CASSLPPGGTGELFF. This rearrangement joins TRBV5-6 to TRBJ2-2; TRBD2 agrees at 7 bases. Trimming at V came to 1 base and at J to 4 bases, leaving 4 bases not matched to a gene. The CDR3 is 15 residues long. The germline CDR1 and CDR2 sequences are SGHDT and YYEEEE. The variable domain in full, with the rest retrieved from reference TRBV5-6 and TRBJ2-2, is DAGVTQSPTHLIKTRGQQVTLRCSPKSGHDTVSWYQQALGQGPQFIFQYYEEEERQRGNFPDRFSGHQFPNYSSELNVNALLLGDSALYLCASSLPPGGTGELFFGEGSRLTVL.

The chain joins TRBV28 to TRBJ1-5; TRBD1 might be the D (6 bases). Between the trimmed V and J ends, which lost 6 bases and 5 bases, there was a span of 23 bases. The CDR3 runs 17 residues. Germline values: CDR1 MDHEN, CDR2 SYDVKM. The CDR3 coding sequence is TGTGCCAGCAGCTTCTCCCGATATGGGGACACCTATCAGCCCCAGCATTTT. It yields the protein CASSFSRYGDTYQPQHF.

The chain links TRBV19 to TRBJ2-7; D gene ambiguous. Germline CDR1 and CDR2: LNHDA and SQIVND (reference sequence). Trimming stripped 3 bases from V and 5 bases from J, with 14 bases between. This CDR3 is built from 14 residues. The CDR3 nucleotides are TGTGCCAGTAGTATTGTGCTGTCCCCGGACGAGCAGTACTTC. This translates into CASSIVLSPDEQYF. The full variable domain, its missing parts supplied by reference TRBV19 and TRBJ2-7, is DGGITQSPKYLFRKEGQNVTLSCEQNLNHDAMYWYRQDPGQGLRLIYYSQIVNDFQKGDIAEGYSVSREKKESFPLTVTSAQKNPTAFYLCASSIVLSPDEQYFGPGTRLTVT.

The rearrangement joins TRBV15 to TRBJ1-1, with D tentatively TRBD1 (5 bases). CDR1 and CDR2 (germline): LNHNV, YYDKDF (reference sequence). Trimming cost V 3 bases and J 1 base, with 18 bases left between them. There are 17 residues in the CDR3. Here the CDR3 DNA reads TGTGCCACCAGCAGGGCGACAGTAATGAGGGAGAACACTGAAGCTTTCTTT. This encodes CATSRATVMRENTEAFF.

This chain links TRBV14 with TRBJ2-3; D call uncertain. The ends were cut back, 0 bases at V and 0 bases at J, with 10 bases in the middle. CDR1 and CDR2 (germline): SGHDN, FVKESK. The CDR3 sequence is 16 residues long. The CDR3 loop reads CASSQDKSRSTDTQYF. CDR3 in DNA: TGTGCCAGCAGCCAAGATAAGAGCAGGAGCACAGATACGCAGTATTTT. The full variable domain, its missing parts supplied by reference TRBV14 and TRBJ2-3, is EAGVTQFPSHSVIEKGQTVTLRCDPISGHDNLYWYRRVMGKEIKFLLHFVKESKQDESGMPNNRFLAERTGGTYSTLKVQPAELEDSGVYFCASSQDKSRSTDTQYFGPGTRLTVL.

This chain joins TRBV25-1 and TRBJ1-3; D remains ambiguous. The CDR3 runs to 13 residues. V shed 1 base and J shed 5 bases, with 6 bases lying between them. CDR1 is MGHDK, CDR2 SYGVNS, per germline. DNA for the CDR3: TGTGCCAGCAGTGAATCCGCAAGAAACACCATATATTTT. Protein sequence: CASSESARNTIYF.

The rearrangement joins TRBV4-2 to TRBJ1-1, with TRBD1 as a possible D gene (5 bases). Germline V gene data show CDR1 as LGHNA and CDR2 as YNFKEQ. The ends were cut back, 0 bases at V and 3 bases at J, with 8 bases in the middle. CDR3 length equals 14 residues. CDR3 protein: CASSQDPRDTEAFF. CDR3 DNA sequence: TGTGCCAGCAGCCAAGATCCCAGGGACACTGAAGCTTTCTTT.

J is TRBJ1-2 and V is TRBV28; D call uncertain. The CDR3 runs to 12 residues. Trimming removed 5 bases at V and 6 bases at J, with 10 bases between. From germline, CDR1 is MDHEN and CDR2 SYDVKM. CDR3 sequence: CASSTARNGYTF. The CDR3 nucleotides read TGTGCCAGCAGTACAGCCCGGAATGGCTACACCTTC.

The chain uses TRBV9 and TRBJ2-6; possible D gene TRBD2, 6 bases. Per germline, CDR1 SGDLS and CDR2 YYNGEE. V was clipped by 4 bases and J by 2 bases, with 16 bases between them. The CDR3 consists of 17 residues. CDR3 coding DNA: TGTGCCAGCAGCTCAAGTGCGGAGGGTACTGGGGCCAACGTCCTGACTTTC. Its translation: CASSSSAEGTGANVLTF.

This clone was found once. The V and J genes are TRBV2 and TRBJ1-2, with TRBD1 as a possible D gene (6 bases). The CDR3 spans 15 residues. Germline V lookup: CDR1 SNHLY, CDR2 FYNNEI. V was shortened by 2 bases and J by 4 bases, with 14 bases between the two germline ends. The CDR3 DNA sequence: TGTGCCAGCAGTGAAATGGGACAAACTTTCTATGGCTACACCTTC. Translating it yields CASSEMGQTFYGYTF.

The V call is TRBV29-1, the J call TRBJ1-1; TRBD1 agrees at 11 bases. V was clipped by 0 bases and J by 11 bases; unmatched bases: 8. This CDR3 has 14 residues. The germline V gene has CDR1 SQVTM and CDR2 ANQGSEA. CDR3 sequence: CSVEDSGTGGIAFF. In DNA form, the CDR3 reads TGCAGCGTTGAAGATTCCGGGACAGGGGGAATTGCTTTCTTT. Complete variable domain (other parts from reference TRBV29-1 and TRBJ1-1): SAVISQKPSRDICQRGTSLTIQCQVDSQVTMMFWYRQQPGQSLTLIATANQGSEATYESGFVIDKFPISRPNLTFSTLTVSNMSPEDSSIYLCSVEDSGTGGIAFFGQGTRLTVV.

The genes are TRBV6-6 and TRBJ2-1; no clear D gene. Deletions cut 6 bases from V and 7 bases from J, with 7 bases between. The CDR3 runs to 11 residues. Germline V gives CDR1 MNHNY, CDR2 SVGAGI (reference sequence). The CDR3 DNA reads as TGTGCCAGCAGCGCAAGAAATGAGCAGTTCTTC. Amino acids: CASSARNEQFF.

The gene calls are TRBV29-1 and TRBJ1-2, with TRBD1 as a possible D gene (6 bases). Germline assignment: CDR1 SQVTM and CDR2 ANQGSEA. The germline V and J ends were trimmed by 4 bases and 6 bases, with 12 bases remaining between them. The CDR3 has 12 residues. The CDR3 DNA follows: TGCAGCGTTGTACAGGGTGGGGATGGCTACACCTTC. The encoded protein is CSVVQGGDGYTF.

CDR3 DNA sequence: TGTGCCAGCAGTGACCAGGGCCCGTTAAGCAATCAGCCCCAGCATTTT. Encoded protein: CASSDQGPLSNQPQHF. The V call is TRBV6-1, the J call TRBJ1-5; D might be TRBD1 (5 bases). Germline CDR1 is MNHNS and CDR2 is SASEGT. This CDR3 spans 16 amino acids. V was clipped by 3 bases and J by 1 base, with 13 bases between them.